This T cell receptor beta chain appears in the sequencing data of a study of T cell changes during pregnancy in multiple sclerosis. This clone was observed once. Germline CDR1 reads MNHNS; CDR2 reads SASEGT. This CDR3 comprises 12 residues. The V and J ends lost 8 bases and 4 bases, in that order; junction bases with no gene match: 2. Some clones are missing from TCRdb's copy, which holds only in-frame ones; the method was immunoSEQ multiplex PCR. The sample has more than 35,000 clones, around 90% seen once; the top ten hold 0.56%. The starting material was CD4+ T cells from peripheral blood mononuclear cells, obtained before pregnancy. The genes are TRBV6-1 and TRBJ1-2; 9 bases are shared with TRBD1. The TCR sequence derives from a female donor with multiple sclerosis, enrolled in a pregnancy study. CDR3 coding DNA: TGTGCCAGCGGGGACAGGGCCTATGGCTACACCTTC. This gives the protein CASGDRAYGYTF.